Detailed here is one T cell receptor delta chain. Its specificity is not known. The likely explanation is a read error, given a far larger clone one base away. At the DNA level, this CDR3 is encoded by other sequences in the same sample as well. TCRdb re-called the multiplex PCR reads using CATT. The profile shows around 1,400 delta-chain clones, roughly 0.92% of them singletons. The sample belongs to a study of gamma delta lymphoproliferative disorders and STAT genes. Study at large: Delta-chain libraries followed the EuroClonality-NGS standard operating procedure.

The receptor sequences were amplified from genomic DNA of peripheral blood mononuclear cells. Whole-study findings and limits: Patient-control comparisons may be limited by differing T cell maturation stages.

Germline V lookup: CDR1 TSWWSYY, CDR2 QGS. The trim removed 5 bases at V and 7 bases at J, leaving 29 bases unmatched. This CDR3 contains 21 residues. V and J are TRDV1 and TRDJ1, with TRDD3 matching over 9 bases. This TCR came from a human donor in good health. The sequenced sample was blood. The CDR3 reads CALGQPLPHPLRLGDPSKLIF. In DNA, the CDR3 is TGTGCTCTTGGGCAACCCTTACCACATCCCCTGAGACTGGGGGACCCCTCTAAACTCATCTTT.